Shown below are 26 T cell receptor beta chains from a single sample sequenced in a study of OX40 agonist ivuxolimab in advanced cancers. The assay was immunoSEQ multiplex PCR, and TCRdb's table has in-frame clones only and misses some. Of just over 50,000 clones detected, 88% appear once; the ten largest clones hold 3.5% to 4.5%. Sequences were derived from CD4+ or CD8+ T cells sorted from blood, sampled in a trial of the OX40 agonist ivuxolimab. These receptors originate from an adult with an advanced solid tumor such as melanoma, head and neck, liver or kidney cancer.

The chain combines TRBV19 with TRBJ1-5; D possibly corresponds to TRBD1 (5 bases). The CDR3 extends over 14 amino acids. Germline V gene sequence: CDR1 LNHDA, CDR2 SQIVND (reference sequence). The V gene lost 4 bases and the J gene lost 2 bases, with 9 bases spanning the gap. The DNA for the CDR3 is TGTGCCAGTAGTAGGCAGGGAGGCAATCAGCCCCAGCATTTT. This codes for CASSRQGGNQPQHF.

V and J are TRBV5-4 and TRBJ1-2; D perhaps matches TRBD1 (5 bases). CDR1 SGHNT and CDR2 YYREEE come from the germline V gene (reference sequence). V lost 4 bases and J 8 bases, leaving 15 bases between the germline ends. The CDR3 totals 13 residues. The CDR3 DNA reads as TGTGCCAGCAGCCCGGAGGGGACGGACGGCTACACCTTC. Translating it yields CASSPEGTDGYTF.

The chain combines TRBV13 with TRBJ1-6; TRBD1 matches at 12 bases. Germline-derived CDR1 and CDR2 are PRHDT and FYEKMQ (reference sequence). CDR3 length equals 14 residues. V lost 5 bases to trimming and J lost 10 bases; unmatched junction nucleotides: 3. The CDR3 coding sequence is TGTGCCAGCAGCCGGGACAGGGGGCTCTCACCCCTCCACTTT. This sequence encodes CASSRDRGLSPLHF.

This chain links TRBV18 with TRBJ1-1; 7 bases align to TRBD1. The V and J ends lost 5 bases and 6 bases, in that order; junction bases with no gene match: 12. Looked up from germline, CDR1 is KGHSH and CDR2 is LQKENI. The length of the CDR3 is 15 residues. CDR3 sequence: CASSDYVQGRAEAFF. The CDR3 DNA sequence: TGTGCCAGCTCAGACTACGTACAGGGGAGGGCTGAAGCTTTCTTT.

This chain links TRBV28 with TRBJ2-5, with 13 bases lining up with TRBD2. The CDR3 consists of 14 residues. Per germline, CDR1 MDHEN and CDR2 SYDVKM. V lost 11 bases, J lost 4 bases, and 7 bases stayed unmatched. The CDR3 DNA reads TGTGCCCCGGGACTAGCGGGGCTGGGAGAGACCCAGTACTTC. Its translation: CAPGLAGLGETQYF.

The rearrangement links TRBV6-1 to TRBJ1-2; tentative D call: TRBD1 (6 bases). This CDR3 comprises 15 residues. Germline CDR1 is MNHNS and CDR2 is SASEGT. V lost 6 bases, J lost 8 bases, and 22 bases lay in between. The CDR3 bases are TGTGCCAGCAGGAGGGACACTGAAACCTCAGGGGGCTACACCTTC. This sequence encodes CASRRDTETSGGYTF.

The chain is built from TRBV6-1 and TRBJ2-1; no firm D call. V was cut by 2 bases and J by 9 bases, with 11 bases left in between. This CDR3 is 13 amino acids long. Germline V gene lookup returns CDR1 MNHNS and CDR2 SASEGT. CDR3 loop: CASSELSLSEQFF. The CDR3 nucleotides are TGTGCCAGCAGTGAATTAAGTTTGAGTGAGCAGTTCTTC.

Comments on this clone: Compared with germline, one end of the junction differs, possibly owing to a read error. The CDR3 coding sequence is TGTGCTAGCAGTGCGGGGGGAGGGGCTTACAATGAGCAGTTCTTC. Protein product: CASSAGGGAYNEQFF. The chain combines TRBV7-7 with TRBJ2-1, with 8 nucleotides matching TRBD2. CDR1 SSHAT and CDR2 FNYEAQ come from the germline V gene (reference sequence). This CDR3 contains 15 residues.

The V gene is TRBV6-5, the J gene TRBJ2-7; D is ambiguous. The CDR3 is 13 amino acids. Per germline, CDR1 MNHEY and CDR2 SVGAGI. Trimming left V 6 bases short and J 0 bases short, with 9 bases between. The CDR3 DNA reads TGTGCCAGCAGACAAACACCCTCCTACGAGCAGTACTTC. It specifies CASRQTPSYEQYF.

This chain links TRBV2 with TRBJ2-5; D is undetermined. The CDR3 has 10 amino acids. The germline V gene encodes CDR1 SNHLY and CDR2 FYNNEI. Between the trimmed V and J ends, which lost 5 bases and 5 bases, there was a span of 3 bases. CDR3 sequence reads: CASSLETQYF. The CDR3 DNA sequence: TGTGCCAGCAGTTTGGAGACCCAGTACTTC.

This clone has just one count. The V and J genes are TRBV10-1 and TRBJ2-1; D is unclear. Germline V lookup: CDR1 WNHNN, CDR2 SYGVQD (reference sequence). Trimming stripped 0 bases from V and 4 bases from J, with 4 bases between. The CDR3 length is 13 residues. CDR3 DNA: TGCGCCAGCAGTGAGTCAGCATACAATGAGCAGTTCTTC. Its translation: CASSESAYNEQFF.

This CDR3 reads CASSLREGPRGTGELFF. CDR3 coding DNA: TGCGCCAGCAGCCTGCGGGAGGGCCCTCGGGGCACCGGGGAGCTGTTTTTT. The chain joins TRBV4-1 to TRBJ2-2; 9 bases map to TRBD2. The CDR3 has 17 amino acids. CDR1 MGHRA and CDR2 YSYEKL come from the germline V gene. V was pared by 4 bases and J by 4 bases, with 10 bases of the junction left unmatched.

The genes are TRBV4-3 and TRBJ2-7, with 8 bases matching TRBD1. This CDR3 spans 15 amino acids. V shed 3 bases and J 3 bases; nucleotides not matched to a gene: 7. Germline CDR1 is LGHNA and CDR2 is YSLEER. CDR3 region: CASSHYQGASYEQYF. The CDR3 nucleotides are TGCGCCAGCAGCCATTATCAGGGGGCAAGCTACGAGCAGTACTTC.

The rearrangement joins TRBV5-1 to TRBJ2-7, with D possibly being TRBD1 or TRBD2 (5 bases each). This CDR3 is 14 amino acids long. Trimming shortened V by 4 bases and J by 0 bases, and 11 bases separated the two germline ends. From germline, CDR1 is SGHRS and CDR2 YFSETQ. CDR3 bases: TGCGCCAGCAGCCGGGACGGCCTCTCCTACGAGCAGTACTTC. Its translation: CASSRDGLSYEQYF. The full variable domain, with the rest looked up from reference TRBV5-1 and TRBJ2-7, is KAGVTQTPRYLIKTRGQQVTLSCSPISGHRSVSWYQQTPGQGLQFLFEYFSETQRNKGNFPGRFSGRQFSNSRSEMNVSTLELGDSALYLCASSRDGLSYEQYFGPGTRLTVT.

CDR3 amino acids: CARSGAAYGRKLFF. DNA of the CDR3: TGTGCCAGAAGCGGGGCGGCTTACGGGAGAAAACTGTTTTTT. The chain uses TRBV5-3 and TRBJ1-4, with D possibly TRBD1 on 5 matching bases. TRBV5-3 is identified as an open reading frame with a role that is uncertain. The CDR3 length is 14 residues. Trimming shortened V by 4 bases and J by 10 bases, and 17 bases separated the two germline ends.

This chain joins TRBV27 and TRBJ2-6, with D maybe TRBD1 (6 bases). V gave up 2 bases and J gave up 0 bases, with 8 bases separating them. The CDR3 loop spans 16 amino acids. Germline-derived CDR1 and CDR2 are MNHEY and SMNVEV (reference sequence). The CDR3 DNA sequence: TGTGCCAGCAGTTTAATAGGGGGCTCTGGGGCCAACGTCCTGACTTTC. As protein: CASSLIGGSGANVLTF. Combining the CDR3 with reference TRBV27 and TRBJ2-6 gives the whole variable domain EAQVTQNPRYLITVTGKKLTVTCSQNMNHEYMSWYRQDPGLGLRQIYYSMNVEVTDKGDVPEGYKVSRKEKRNFPLILESPSPNQTSLYFCASSLIGGSGANVLTFGAGSRLTVL.

The rearrangement uses TRBV2 and TRBJ1-1; D uncertain. Germline V gene lookup returns CDR1 SNHLY and CDR2 FYNNEI. This CDR3 contains 13 residues. V was cut by 2 bases and J by 1 base, with 5 bases left in between. CDR3: CASSEQANTEAFF. CDR3 nucleotide sequence: TGTGCCAGCAGTGAACAGGCGAACACTGAAGCTTTCTTT.

V is TRBV7-2 and J is TRBJ2-7; D not certain. The ends were cut back, 1 base at V and 2 bases at J, with 9 bases in the middle. This CDR3 has 14 residues. Germline assignment: CDR1 SGHTA and CDR2 FQGNSA. CDR3 sequence (DNA): TGTGCCAGCAGCTTAGGACCCAGCCCCTACGAGCAGTACTTC. This encodes CASSLGPSPYEQYF.

The chain has TRBV6-6 and TRBJ1-5; 10 positions agree with TRBD1. This CDR3 is built from 16 residues. The V gene end was trimmed by 6 bases and the J gene end by 3 bases; junction bases not matched to a gene: 8. The germline CDR1 and CDR2 sequences are MNHNY and SVGAGI (reference sequence). CDR3 region: CASSPGTGVTNQPQHF. The CDR3 bases are TGTGCCAGCAGCCCCGGGACAGGGGTCACCAATCAGCCCCAGCATTTT.

This clone appeared once. The chain is built from TRBV6-1 and TRBJ2-7; D perhaps matches TRBD1 (6 bases). CDR3 length equals 14 residues. CDR1 and CDR2 (germline): MNHNS, SASEGT. The V and J ends lost 10 bases and 0 bases respectively, with 16 bases between them. The CDR3 here is CATGQSLSSYEQYF. Here the CDR3 DNA reads TGTGCCACTGGACAGTCCCTAAGCTCCTACGAGCAGTACTTC.

In regard to this clone: The junction differs from germline at one of its ends, possibly a read error. J is TRBJ1-2 and V is TRBV14; 7 bases are shared with TRBD1. The CDR3 loop spans 11 amino acids. Germline assignment: CDR1 SGHDN and CDR2 FVKESK. CDR3 region: CASSHSQGPSF. CDR3 sequence (DNA): TGTGCCAGCAGCCACTCACAGGGGCCTAGCTTC.

The chain combines TRBV2 with TRBJ2-7, with unresolved D. V was pared by 2 bases and J by 2 bases, with 10 bases between. Per the germline V gene, CDR1 is SNHLY and CDR2 is FYNNEI. CDR3 length: 14 amino acids. CDR3 loop: CASSEPRPPYEQYF. CDR3 nucleotides: TGTGCCAGCAGTGAACCACGGCCCCCCTACGAGCAGTACTTC.

CDR3 in DNA: TGTGCCAGCAGCTTAGGACGCCAGGGATTCTCCTACGAGCAGTACTTC. Protein: CASSLGRQGFSYEQYF. The chain combines TRBV7-6 with TRBJ2-7, with D possibly TRBD1 on 5 matching bases. The CDR3 has 16 residues. The V end lost 1 base, the J end lost 0 bases, and 13 bases lay between the germline ends. Germline V CDR1 and CDR2: SGHVS, FNYEAQ. Using reference TRBV7-6 and TRBJ2-7 for the parts outside the CDR3, the full variable domain is GAGVSQSPRYKVTKRGQDVALRCDPISGHVSLYWYRQALGQGPEFLTYFNYEAQQDKSGLPNDRFSAERPEGSISTLTIQRTEQRDSAMYRCASSLGRQGFSYEQYFGPGTRLTVT.

In this sample, this clone turned up a few times. This chain joins TRBV18 and TRBJ1-4, with D possibly being TRBD1 (5 bases). The V end lost 2 bases, the J end lost 12 bases, and 13 bases lay between the germline ends. The CDR3 is made up of 13 amino acids. The V gene's germline CDR1 is KGHSH and CDR2 LQKENI. The CDR3 protein is CASSPSRQSELFF. The CDR3 DNA reads TGTGCCAGCTCACCATCCCGACAGTCCGAACTGTTTTTT.

This chain links TRBV5-1 with TRBJ1-5; 10 bases fit TRBD1. The V gene's germline CDR1 is SGHRS and CDR2 YFSETQ. The CDR3 is 16 residues long. V dropped 0 bases and J dropped 2; count of bases not matched to a gene: 2. The CDR3 sequence: CASSLGGTGGNQPQHF. CDR3 nucleotides: TGCGCCAGCAGCTTGGGTGGGACAGGGGGCAATCAGCCCCAGCATTTT.

This clone was seen a few times. This sequence joins TRBV19 and TRBJ2-1, with a possible D match to TRBD2 (5 bases). The V end lost 1 base, the J end lost 4 bases, and 20 bases lay between the germline ends. CDR1 and CDR2 from the germline V gene are LNHDA and SQIVND (reference sequence). There are 18 residues in the CDR3. The CDR3 protein is CASSIGHQRRLGYNEQFF. Written as DNA, the CDR3 is TGTGCCAGTAGTATAGGTCACCAGCGGCGTTTGGGGTACAATGAGCAGTTCTTC.